Listed below are T cell receptor beta chains from one sample, sequenced in a study of T cell repertoires in cytomegalovirus infection. In TCRdb, the reads were re-called with MiXCR into one record per CDR3 protein. The data show about 460,000 distinct CDR3 sequences, about 11% seen once. Sample: PBMCs. These receptors all come from a human donor in good health (CMV status not recorded). Some clones in this sample may be carry-over from other donors' samples. CDR3s include the opening cysteine and the closing phenylalanine or tryptophan. The order of the fields is V gene, clone size, D gene, CDR3 protein. D genes are given only for firm matches. The listing skips clone size in some rows; elsewhere it reads once, few, many or a size class.

V: TRBV7-9
size: many
D: .
CDR3: CASSMDSYEQYF

V: TRBV7-9
size: many
D: .
CDR3: CASSLVSGQETQYF

V: TRBV5-6
size: once
D: TRBD2
CDR3: CASSSESGGEIYTGELFF

V: TRBV27
size: many
D: .
CDR3: CASRLGLNRKEKLFF

V: TRBV6-1
size: many
D: .
CDR3: CASSEGPTDTQYF

V: TRBV6-4
size: .
D: TRBD1
CDR3: CASRKDRAGGYTF

V: TRBV7-3
size: few
D: .
CDR3: CASSSGLAFSTDTQYF

V: TRBV5-6
size: many
D: TRBD1
CDR3: CASSSGTGHSYEQYF

V: TRBV24-1
size: .
D: .
CDR3: CATSDLSSTELFF

V: TRBV7-9
size: many
D: TRBD2
CDR3: CASRVTSASSYNEQFF

V: TRBV12-3/TRBV12-4
size: few
D: .
CDR3: CASSLEGRGSNQPQHF

V: TRBV27
size: many
D: TRBD2
CDR3: CASLGLARNNEQFF

V: TRBV20-1
size: many
D: .
CDR3: CSAIMPRRDYEQYF

V: TRBV3-1
size: few
D: .
CDR3: CASSHSGRTFF

V: TRBV5-4
size: few
D: TRBD1
CDR3: CASSRPTGHHTDTQYF

V: TRBV20-1
size: .
D: .
CDR3: CSARDQGHQETQYF

V: TRBV28
size: many
D: .
CDR3: CASMPGLSNQPQHF

V: TRBV19
size: few
D: TRBD1
CDR3: CASSISGGGGETQYF

V: TRBV7-9
size: many
D: .
CDR3: CASSQAGTYTGELFF

V: TRBV19
size: many
D: TRBD1
CDR3: CASSADRGTNEKLFF

V: TRBV7-2
size: many
D: .
CDR3: CASSPSEAQYF

V: TRBV6-2/TRBV6-3
size: .
D: .
CDR3: CASRERRSAEAFF

V: TRBV27
size: many
D: .
CDR3: CARKGWSENGETQYF

V: TRBV7-3
size: many
D: .
CDR3: CASSLRPWRKGTDTQYF

V: TRBV6-1
size: many
D: .
CDR3: CASSELARNHPIQFF

V: TRBV18
size: .
D: TRBD2
CDR3: CASSPRELIAGARSYNEQFF

V: TRBV7-9
size: many
D: .
CDR3: CASSPLGTILDHEKLFF

V: TRBV6-6
size: many
D: TRBD1
CDR3: CASSRGTDNYGYTF

V: TRBV5-1
size: .
D: .
CDR3: CASSARVREPSYTF

V: TRBV27
size: many
D: .
CDR3: CASSFGRAAYNEQFF

V: TRBV5-1
size: .
D: .
CDR3: CASRRRGSKVTQYF

V: TRBV19
size: many
D: .
CDR3: CAASTQQGRNVQYF

V: TRBV12-3/TRBV12-4
size: many
D: .
CDR3: CASSLAGRPSTDTQYF

V: TRBV2
size: .
D: .
CDR3: CASSRDWEKLFF

V: TRBV12-3/TRBV12-4
size: .
D: .
CDR3: CASKSGGVLFF

V: TRBV7-2
size: many
D: .
CDR3: CASSLVFAGPRETQYF

V: TRBV5-5
size: many
D: .
CDR3: CASSLEVQMNTEAFF

V: TRBV14
size: few
D: TRBD2
CDR3: CASSPRSVRLNSGRLYEQYF

V: TRBV5-4
size: many
D: TRBD1
CDR3: CASSLGQGGNTGELFF

V: TRBV2
size: .
D: .
CDR3: CAIISQGIQYF

V: TRBV11-2
size: .
D: TRBD2
CDR3: CASSSPGGNLGHLEQYF

V: TRBV12-3/TRBV12-4
size: many
D: .
CDR3: CASLPLVGDTQYF

V: TRBV18
size: few
D: .
CDR3: CASSPAPDPYSNQPQHF

V: TRBV10-3
size: .
D: .
CDR3: CAISDPQLPQLFF

V: TRBV12-3/TRBV12-4
size: .
D: TRBD2
CDR3: CASTSSSGRSYEQYF

V: TRBV24-1
size: .
D: TRBD1
CDR3: CATSAGGLSYEQYF

V: TRBV3-1
size: .
D: .
CDR3: CASSQDPASETQYF

V: TRBV19
size: many
D: TRBD1
CDR3: CASSPGTGSTEKLFF

V: TRBV5-1
size: .
D: .
CDR3: CASSDDGLYGYTF

V: TRBV13
size: many
D: .
CDR3: CASSPLGSQSSYNEQFF

V: TRBV7-2
size: many
D: .
CDR3: CASSATSYQETQYF

V: TRBV18
size: .
D: .
CDR3: CASSPNDRNEKLFF

V: TRBV20-1
size: few
D: TRBD2
CDR3: CSALRFLISGIQETQYF

V: TRBV10-3
size: many
D: TRBD1
CDR3: CATYPGTGNEKLFF

V: TRBV7-9
size: many
D: .
CDR3: CASVGTPALLYGYTF

V: TRBV7-3
size: many
D: .
CDR3: CASSPSRGGNEQYF

V: TRBV11-2
size: many
D: .
CDR3: CASSPPGEYGYTF

V: TRBV7-6
size: many
D: .
CDR3: CASSSQEAAYNEQFF